A selection of T cell receptor beta chains follows, all from one sample in a study of Graves' ophthalmopathy and Graves' hyperthyroidism. TCRdb ran MiXCR on the multiplex PCR reads and lists one entry per CDR3 protein. This repertoire shows approximately 45,000 distinct CDR3 sequences, 50% found once; its top ten account for roughly 20%. Sequencing was performed on peripheral blood. These receptors were obtained from an adult man with Graves' ophthalmopathy. Both conserved end residues are part of each CDR3. Fields, in order: J gene, clone size, V gene, D gene, CDR3 DNA, CDR3 protein. The D gene is left open where the match is weak. The size entry is marked missing in some rows and otherwise reads once, few, many or a size class.

TRBJ1-1,NA,TRBV20-1,NA,TGCAGTGCGACAAGCGGGGGGGCCGGGAACACTGAAGCTTTCTTT,CSATSGGAGNTEAFF
TRBJ1-4,NA,TRBV6-5,TRBD1,TGTGCCAGCAGTCAAGCGAGTACAGGGGTTGGTAATGAAAAACTGTTTTTT,CASSQASTGVGNEKLFF
TRBJ2-5,many,TRBV12-3/TRBV12-4,NA,TGTGCCAGCAGTCGAATGGGAACAAATCAAGAGACCCAGTACTTC,CASSRMGTNQETQYF
TRBJ2-7,NA,TRBV6-4,TRBD2,TGTGCCAGCAGTGAAAAAGCGGGGGGGCGCTACGAGCAGTACTTC,CASSEKAGGRYEQYF
TRBJ2-2,NA,TRBV7-2,NA,TGTGCCAGCAGTTACTCTTTTGGGGATTTCACCGGGGAGCTGTTTTTT,CASSYSFGDFTGELFF
TRBJ2-1,NA,TRBV9,TRBD1,TGTGCCAGCAGCGTATTAGGGGGCTCGTACAATGAGCAGTTCTTC,CASSVLGGSYNEQFF
TRBJ2-7,NA,TRBV7-2,TRBD1,TGTGCCAGCAGCTTTCAAGGGACAGGGGCCTACGAGCAGTACTTC,CASSFQGTGAYEQYF
TRBJ2-7,few,TRBV20-1,TRBD2,TGCAGTGCTAGATCAATAGCGGGTCGGTACGAGCAGTACTTC,CSARSIAGRYEQYF
TRBJ2-3,many,TRBV7-9,TRBD1,TGTGCCAGCAGCTTAGGCCTGGACAGGATCACAGATACGCAGTATTTT,CASSLGLDRITDTQYF
TRBJ1-1,many,TRBV11-2,NA,TGTGCCAGCACCCCACTCACGGGTTCCAAGGGGACTGAAGCTTTCTTT,CASTPLTGSKGTEAFF
TRBJ2-2,NA,TRBV7-9,TRBD2,TGTGCCAGCAGCACAAGTGAGACTAGCGGGAGGACCGGGGAGCTGTTTTTT,CASSTSETSGRTGELFF
TRBJ1-1,few,TRBV2,NA,TGTGCCACGGCCCCGGGTCATTTGAACACTGAAGCTTTCTTT,CATAPGHLNTEAFF
TRBJ1-2,NA,TRBV7-8,NA,TGTGCCAGCAGCTTAGTCGACGGCTACACCTTC,CASSLVDGYTF
TRBJ1-1,once,TRBV20-1,TRBD1,TGCAGTGCTACAAGGCTTAGGGGGCGGAACAATGAAGCTTTCTTT,CSATRLRGRNNEAFF
TRBJ2-1,many,TRBV20-1,TRBD2,TGCAGTGCTAGAGGTTCGAGACTAGCGGGCCAAGCTTACAATGAGCAGTTCTTC,CSARGSRLAGQAYNEQFF
TRBJ1-1,NA,TRBV19,NA,TGTGCCAGTAGTATTTCGGGGAGCGCTGAAGCTTTCTTT,CASSISGSAEAFF
TRBJ2-7,NA,TRBV7-8,TRBD1,TGTGCCAGCAGCTTCGGACAGGGGGGGTTCTACGAGCAGTACTTC,CASSFGQGGFYEQYF
TRBJ2-3,NA,TRBV7-2,NA,TGTGCCAGCAGCCTTGGACCAGATACGCAGTATTTT,CASSLGPDTQYF
TRBJ1-1,NA,TRBV20-1,NA,TGCAGTGCTAGTGGGGGGCCGAAAAGGGGTACGGCTTTCTTT,CSASGGPKRGTAFF
TRBJ1-1,many,TRBV6-5,NA,TGTGCCAGCAGTCGAACGGGTCGGGGGGGAGACACTGAAGCTTTCTTT,CASSRTGRGGDTEAFF
TRBJ2-2,many,TRBV2,TRBD2,TGTGCCGTACTAGCGGGGGCTGACACCGGGGAGCTGTTTTTT,CAVLAGADTGELFF
TRBJ2-1,many,TRBV11-2,TRBD2,TGTGCCAGCAGCTCGCGTTGGAGCGGGGGGAGTGAGCAGTTCTTC,CASSSRWSGGSEQFF
TRBJ1-2,NA,TRBV9,NA,TGTGCCAGCAGCGTAGCTACTGGGGCCGGGGGCTACACCTTC,CASSVATGAGGYTF
TRBJ2-5,once,TRBV9,NA,TGTGCCAGCAGTACCCGGGGGTACGAGACCCAGTACTTC,CASSTRGYETQYF
TRBJ2-3,few,TRBV7-9,NA,TGTGCCAGCAGCGTCTTAGATACGCAGTATTTT,CASSVLDTQYF
TRBJ1-2,NA,TRBV5-1,NA,TGCGCCAGCAGCTTGGGATCATATGGCTACACCTTC,CASSLGSYGYTF
TRBJ1-3,NA,TRBV13,NA,TGTGCCAGCAGCCGGTCGGTCGGGCTTACCATATATTTT,CASSRSVGLTIYF
TRBJ1-1,medium-sized,TRBV24-1,NA,TGTGCCACCAGTGATTTGCCGGGAACTGAAGCTTTCTTT,CATSDLPGTEAFF
TRBJ1-2,NA,TRBV6-1,TRBD1,TGTGCCAGCAGTGAAGCCGAGACAGGGGGCTATGGCTACACCTTC,CASSEAETGGYGYTF
TRBJ2-7,NA,TRBV15,NA,TGTGCCACCAGCAGAGATAAGCCCTCCTACTACGAGCAGTACTTC,CATSRDKPSYYEQYF
TRBJ1-2,NA,TRBV6-2/TRBV6-3,NA,TGTGCCAGCAGTTACGGGACAAACGGCTACACCTTC,CASSYGTNGYTF
TRBJ2-6,NA,TRBV2,TRBD1,TGTGCCAGCGCACCACAGGGGGCGAACACTGAAGCTTTC,CASAPQGANTEAF
TRBJ2-1,NA,TRBV7-3,TRBD2,TGTGCCAGCAGCGCTACCGGGACTAGCGGGTTCAATGAGCAGTTCTTC,CASSATGTSGFNEQFF
TRBJ2-5,NA,TRBV12-3/TRBV12-4,TRBD2,TGTGCCAGCAGTTTAGGGAGCGGGGACGTAGAGACCCAGTACTTC,CASSLGSGDVETQYF
TRBJ1-5,NA,TRBV30,NA,TGTGCCTGGAGAGTACGGACAGCTTTCAATCAGCCCCAGCATTTT,CAWRVRTAFNQPQHF
TRBJ2-7,few,TRBV7-9,TRBD1,TGTGCCAGCAGCCGCTCCCGGGACAGGGAAACCTACCATTTC,CASSRSRDRETYHF
TRBJ2-7,NA,TRBV5-4,TRBD2,TGTGCCAGCAGCATAGGGACTAGCTACGAGCAGTACTTC,CASSIGTSYEQYF
TRBJ2-7,many,TRBV5-1,TRBD2,TGCGCCAGCAGTCGGCCTAGCGGGTCCTCTAGAGAGCAGTACTTC,CASSRPSGSSREQYF
TRBJ2-5,NA,TRBV5-1,TRBD2,TGCGCCAGCAGCAGGGGACCAGCGGGAGGGCCGTTCAGTGAGACCCAGTACTTC,CASSRGPAGGPFSETQYF
TRBJ1-2,NA,TRBV19,NA,TGTGCCAGTAGTATAGAGGTGGGCACCTATGGCTACACCTTC,CASSIEVGTYGYTF
TRBJ2-5,NA,TRBV6-5,TRBD2,TGTGCCAGCAGTCTACGGACTAGCGGGGAGACCCAGTACTTC,CASSLRTSGETQYF
TRBJ2-5,NA,TRBV2,TRBD1,TGTGCCAGCAGTGCCCGGGACAGGGGAGAGACCCAGTACTTC,CASSARDRGETQYF
TRBJ2-1,NA,TRBV19,TRBD2,TGTGCCAGTAGTATAGATCCGGGACTAGCGAGATTTCCGTTCGGGAATGAGCAGCTCTTC,CASSIDPGLARFPFGNEQLF
TRBJ1-1,many,TRBV5-1,NA,TGCGCCAGCGCCCCAACGACGGGTAACACTGAAGCTTTCTTT,CASAPTTGNTEAFF
TRBJ1-1,many,TRBV12-3/TRBV12-4,NA,TGTGCCAGCAGGGAGGACCCGAACACTGAAGCTTTCTTT,CASREDPNTEAFF
TRBJ2-1,NA,TRBV24-1,NA,TGTGCCGACAGAACCCATGAGCAGTTCTTC,CADRTHEQFF
TRBJ1-5,medium-sized,TRBV19,NA,TGTGCCAGTAGTATGGCGGGCAGGGCTCAGCCCCAGCATTTT,CASSMAGRAQPQHF
TRBJ2-7,few,TRBV3-1,NA,TGTGCCAGCAGCCCCAATGGGGCGGGGCCCCCCTACGAGCAGTACTTC,CASSPNGAGPPYEQYF
TRBJ1-1,few,TRBV7-2,NA,TGTGCCAGCAGCTTATGGTACACTGAAGCTTTCTTT,CASSLWYTEAFF
TRBJ2-3,once,TRBV20-1,NA,TGCAGTGCTACGGTGGGCGCTAGCACAGATACGCAGTATTTT,CSATVGASTDTQYF
TRBJ1-4,NA,TRBV5-1,TRBD1,TGCGCCAGCACTACGGGGACAGCAACTAATGAAAAACTGTTTTTT,CASTTGTATNEKLFF
TRBJ2-3,many,TRBV5-1,NA,TGCGCCGGCAGCTTGCAGCAAGATACGCAGTATTTT,CAGSLQQDTQYF
TRBJ1-4,many,TRBV7-2,NA,TGTGCCAGCAGCCTACGTGGGGGGCCTAATGAAAAACTGTTTTTT,CASSLRGGPNEKLFF
TRBJ1-2,NA,TRBV12-3/TRBV12-4,NA,TGTGCCAGCAGTTCTGGGGTTGGGGTTTACACCTTC,CASSSGVGVYTF